These 19 T cell receptor beta chains were sequenced from one sample in a study of blood T cell repertoires in COVID-19. Clones were read by immunoSEQ multiplex PCR, and TCRdb kept only the in-frame ones, dropping some. This table holds 250,000 to 300,000 clones, roughly nine tenths found once. Sequencing was carried out using peripheral blood. These receptors came from a woman between 25 and 40 years old with COVID-19, enrolled during active disease.

The genes are TRBV28 and TRBJ2-1; TRBD1 is a possible D gene (5 bases). CDR3 length equals 11 residues. Between the trimmed V and J ends, which lost 4 bases and 10 bases, there was a span of 8 bases. Germline values: CDR1 MDHEN, CDR2 SYDVKM. This CDR3 reads CASSSHREQFF. CDR3 sequence (DNA): TGTGCCAGCAGTTCCCACAGGGAGCAGTTCTTC.

The V call is TRBV27, the J call TRBJ1-5; D perhaps matches TRBD1 (5 bases). The ends were cut back, 1 base at V and 7 bases at J, with 14 bases in the middle. From germline, CDR1 is MNHEY and CDR2 SMNVEV (reference sequence). The CDR3 has 15 residues. In DNA, the CDR3 is TGTGCCAGCAGTTTATTCCCGGGGGGAGGACAGCCCCAGCATTTT. Its translation is CASSLFPGGGQPQHF.

The J gene is TRBJ1-1, the V gene TRBV7-9; TRBD1 agrees at 7 bases. Germline CDR1 SEHNR, CDR2 FQNEAQ (reference sequence). CDR3 size: 14 residues. J was trimmed by 3 bases and V by 5 bases; bases with no gene match: 6. The CDR3 reads CASSLFDRDTEAFF. CDR3 nucleotide sequence: TGTGCCAGCAGCCTGTTCGACAGGGACACTGAAGCTTTCTTT.

This clone was counted a single time. This chain connects TRBV5-1 to TRBJ1-1; possibly TRBD1 for D (6 bases). V lost 2 bases and J lost 9, with 14 bases in between. Per the germline V gene, CDR1 is SGHRS and CDR2 is YFSETQ. The length of the CDR3 is 13 residues. The CDR3 bases are TGCGCCAGCAGCTTAGGGGACAAGCTGAAAGCTTTCTTT. Amino acid sequence: CASSLGDKLKAFF.

J is TRBJ2-1 and V is TRBV3-1 (or the pseudogene TRBV3-2); 10 bases align to TRBD2. This CDR3 has 14 amino acids. Germline loops: CDR1 LGHDT, CDR2 YNNKEL (reference sequence). V was pared by 1 base and J by 7 bases, with 1 base of the junction left unmatched. In DNA form, the CDR3 reads TGTGCCAGCAGCCAAGGGACTAGCGGTAATGAGCAGTTCTTC. It specifies CASSQGTSGNEQFF.

A single count supports this clone. The rearrangement joins TRBV5-1 to TRBJ2-7; weak D call: TRBD2 (6 bases). V was trimmed by 2 bases and J by 3 bases, leaving 18 bases between them. The CDR3 spans 16 residues. The germline V gene encodes CDR1 SGHRS and CDR2 YFSETQ. This CDR3 reads CASSLVGTLNFYEQYF. The DNA of the CDR3 is TGCGCCAGCAGCTTAGTGGGGACTCTAAACTTCTACGAGCAGTACTTC.

The chain uses TRBV6-5 and TRBJ2-7, with 10 bases fitting TRBD1. The germline CDR1 and CDR2 sequences are MNHEY and SVGAGI. Trimming at V came to 2 bases and at J to 2 bases, leaving 3 bases not matched to a gene. The CDR3 is made up of 15 amino acids. The CDR3 coding sequence is TGTGCCAGCAGTTACCGGGACAGGGGTACCTACGAGCAGTACTTC. Encoded protein: CASSYRDRGTYEQYF.

The chain employs TRBV7-9 and TRBJ1-2, with D possibly TRBD1 on 6 matching bases. The CDR3 covers 14 residues. CDR1 is SEHNR, CDR2 FQNEAQ, per germline (reference sequence). V was pared by 0 bases and J by 4 bases, with 9 bases between. The CDR3 sequence: CASSLARGIYGYTF. The CDR3 DNA is TGTGCCAGCAGCTTAGCCAGGGGCATCTATGGCTACACCTTC.

J is TRBJ2-6 and V is TRBV19; D call uncertain. V dropped 7 bases and J dropped 2 bases, with 12 bases sitting between them. CDR1 and CDR2 from the germline V gene are LNHDA and SQIVND (reference sequence). This CDR3 has 15 amino acids. The CDR3 is CASTPQLAGANVLTF. The CDR3, as DNA: TGTGCCAGTACCCCCCAGTTGGCTGGGGCCAACGTCCTGACTTTC.

This chain joins TRBV28 and TRBJ1-2, with a possible D match to TRBD1 (5 bases). V lost 6 bases and J 0 bases, leaving 8 bases between the germline ends. The CDR3 consists of 13 residues. In germline, CDR1 is MDHEN, CDR2 SYDVKM. The CDR3 reads CASRTTANYGYTF. The CDR3 coding sequence is TGTGCCAGCAGGACGACAGCTAACTATGGCTACACCTTC.

The chain has TRBV27 and TRBJ2-1, with 12 nucleotides matching TRBD2. Per germline, CDR1 MNHEY and CDR2 SMNVEV (reference sequence). The junction had 11 bases not matched to a gene; V was cut back by 4 bases and J by 7 bases. The CDR3 sequence is 17 residues long. The CDR3 protein is CASSSPSLAGGINEQFF. CDR3 DNA: TGTGCCAGCAGTTCGCCCTCCCTAGCGGGAGGGATAAATGAGCAGTTCTTC.

The J gene is TRBJ1-5, the V gene TRBV28, with D possibly being TRBD1 (5 bases). This CDR3 contains 16 residues. V lost 7 bases and J 0 bases, leaving 16 bases between the germline ends. Germline V gene lookup returns CDR1 MDHEN and CDR2 SYDVKM. CDR3 region: CASIKPGLVSNQPQHF. CDR3 nucleotide sequence: TGTGCCAGCATCAAACCGGGACTCGTTAGCAATCAGCCCCAGCATTTT.

This clone has a single count. J is TRBJ2-5 and V is TRBV11-3, with D possibly TRBD2 on 6 matching bases. The CDR3 runs to 14 residues. Germline lookup yields CDR1 SGHNT and CDR2 YENEEA. Trimming removed 5 bases at V and 2 bases at J, with 12 bases between. CDR3 nucleotide sequence: TGTGCCAGCAGCGATGGGACTTCTCAAGAGACCCAGTACTTC. It is translated as CASSDGTSQETQYF.

V gene TRBV2 combines with J gene TRBJ2-2; the D gene is possibly TRBD2 (6 bases). The CDR3 covers 11 residues. CDR1 is SNHLY, CDR2 FYNNEI, per germline. V lost 7 bases and J lost 7, with 7 bases in between. The CDR3 DNA reads as TGTGCCAGCACCGGGGGCGGGGAGCTGTTTTTT. This gives the protein CASTGGGELFF.

V usage is TRBV27 and J usage is TRBJ2-7; maybe TRBD2 (5 bases). With 6 bases removed from V and 6 bases from J, the gap between germline ends came to 12 bases. The CDR3 is made up of 12 amino acids. Germline V lookup: CDR1 MNHEY, CDR2 SMNVEV (reference sequence). The CDR3 protein is CASRSGMGEQYF. The CDR3 DNA reads TGTGCCAGCAGGTCGGGAATGGGCGAGCAGTACTTC.

V gene TRBV7-8 combines with J gene TRBJ1-5, with D tentatively TRBD1 (5 bases). This CDR3 has 17 amino acids. The germline gives CDR1 SGHVS, CDR2 FQNEAQ. The V end lost 1 base, the J end lost 0 bases, and 13 bases lay between the germline ends. CDR3 nucleotides: TGTGCCAGCAGCTTAGGGTCCGGGGGTTATAGCAATCAGCCCCAGCATTTT. Translated, it gives CASSLGSGGYSNQPQHF.

The chain employs TRBV5-1 and TRBJ2-7; 12 bases match TRBD1. Per germline, CDR1 SGHRS and CDR2 YFSETQ. Unmatched junction bases numbered 7, after V lost 4 bases and J lost 5 bases. The CDR3 length is 15 residues. The CDR3 sequence is CASSRGDRGRNEQYF. The CDR3 DNA is TGCGCCAGCAGCCGGGGGGACAGGGGGCGGAACGAGCAGTACTTC.

This clone is a singleton in its sample. The J gene is TRBJ1-4, the V gene TRBV19; D perhaps matches TRBD1 (6 bases). Per the germline V gene, CDR1 is LNHDA and CDR2 is SQIVND (reference sequence). This CDR3 spans 14 amino acids. V lost 4 bases, J lost 8 bases, and 14 bases lay in between. The CDR3 reads CASSSGGREEKLFF. CDR3 DNA sequence: TGTGCCAGTAGTAGCGGGGGGCGTGAAGAAAAACTGTTTTTT.

The rearrangement links TRBV6-1 to TRBJ2-6; 7 bases match TRBD1. The V gene's germline CDR1 is MNHNS and CDR2 SASEGT. The CDR3 extends over 17 amino acids. Trimming cost V 1 base and J 1 base; bases outside gene matches: 4. As DNA, the CDR3 is TGTGCCAGCAGTGAAGATTACAGGGGATCTGGGGCCAACGTCCTGACTTTC. This gives the protein CASSEDYRGSGANVLTF.